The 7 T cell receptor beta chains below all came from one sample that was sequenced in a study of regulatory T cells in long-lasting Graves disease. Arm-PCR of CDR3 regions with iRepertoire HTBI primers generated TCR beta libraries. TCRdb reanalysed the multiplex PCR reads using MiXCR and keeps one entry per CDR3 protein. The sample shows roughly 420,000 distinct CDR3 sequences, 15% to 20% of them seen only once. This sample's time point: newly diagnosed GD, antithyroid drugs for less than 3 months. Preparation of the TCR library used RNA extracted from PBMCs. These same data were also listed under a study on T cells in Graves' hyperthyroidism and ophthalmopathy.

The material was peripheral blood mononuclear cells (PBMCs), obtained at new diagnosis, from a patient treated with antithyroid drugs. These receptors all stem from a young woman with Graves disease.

CDR3 in DNA: TGTGCCAGTAGTCGTTGGACAGTGTCCAATCAGCCCCAGCATTTT. It yields the protein CASSRWTVSNQPQHF. The rearrangement links TRBV19 to TRBJ1-5; a possible D gene is TRBD1 (6 bases). The CDR3 spans 15 residues. Germline values: CDR1 LNHDA, CDR2 SQIVND (reference sequence). Trimming cost V 5 bases and J 3 bases, with 14 bases left between them.

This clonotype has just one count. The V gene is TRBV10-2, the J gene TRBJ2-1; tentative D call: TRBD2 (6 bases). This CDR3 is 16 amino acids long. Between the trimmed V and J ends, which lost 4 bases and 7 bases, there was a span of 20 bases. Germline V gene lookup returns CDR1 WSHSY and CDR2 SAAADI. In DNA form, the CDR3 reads TGCGCCAGCAGTGGGGGGATTAGCGGACTTCGAAATGAGCAGTTCTTC. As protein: CASSGGISGLRNEQFF.

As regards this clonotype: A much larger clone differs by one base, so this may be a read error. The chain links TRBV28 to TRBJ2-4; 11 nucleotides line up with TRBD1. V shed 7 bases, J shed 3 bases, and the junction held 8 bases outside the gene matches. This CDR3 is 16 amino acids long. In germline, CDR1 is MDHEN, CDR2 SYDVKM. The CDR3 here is CASTTGTGGVKNIQYF. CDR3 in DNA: TGTGCCAGCACCACCGGGACAGGGGGAGTCAAAAACATTCAGTACTTC.

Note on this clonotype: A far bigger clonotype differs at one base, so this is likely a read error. DNA of the CDR3: TGTGCCAGCAGTATAGCCGGGACAGGATTCTACGAGCAGTTCTTC. Encoded protein: CASSIAGTGFYEQFF. The genes are TRBV27 and TRBJ2-1, with TRBD1 matching over 8 bases. After removal of 5 bases from V and 10 bases from J, the junction contained 13 bases not matched to a gene. This CDR3 spans 15 amino acids. From germline, CDR1 is MNHEY and CDR2 SMNVEV (reference sequence).

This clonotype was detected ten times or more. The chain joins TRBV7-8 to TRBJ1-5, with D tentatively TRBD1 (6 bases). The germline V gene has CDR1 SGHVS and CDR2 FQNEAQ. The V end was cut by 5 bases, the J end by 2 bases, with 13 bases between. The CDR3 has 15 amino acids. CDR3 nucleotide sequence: TGTGCCAGCAGCAAACAGGGTTCGGGCAATCAGCCCCAGCATTTT. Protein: CASSKQGSGNQPQHF. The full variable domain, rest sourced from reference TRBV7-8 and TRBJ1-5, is GAGVSQSPRYKVAKRGQDVALRCDPISGHVSLFWYQQALGQGPEFLTYFQNEAQLDKSGLPSDRFFAERPEGSVSTLKIQRTQQEDSAVYLCASSKQGSGNQPQHFGDGTRLSIL.

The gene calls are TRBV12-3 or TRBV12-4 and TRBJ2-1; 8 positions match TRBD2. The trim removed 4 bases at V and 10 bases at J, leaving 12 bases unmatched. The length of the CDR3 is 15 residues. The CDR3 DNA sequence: TGTGCCAGCAGTTCCGCCGGGACTCGGGGGGGGGAGCAGTTCTTC. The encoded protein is CASSSAGTRGGEQFF.

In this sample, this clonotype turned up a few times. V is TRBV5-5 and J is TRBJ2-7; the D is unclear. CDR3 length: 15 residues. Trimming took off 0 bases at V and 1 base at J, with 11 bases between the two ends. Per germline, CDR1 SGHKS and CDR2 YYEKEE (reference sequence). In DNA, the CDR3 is TGTGCCAGCAGCTTGGGTCTAGGTGCTTCCTACGAGCAGTACTTC. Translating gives CASSLGLGASYEQYF.